What follows describes a single T cell receptor (beta chain). Its target is unknown. This sample was included in a study of post-analysis software for immune sequencing data. Study-level information: Disease courses included relapsing-remitting, secondary progressive and progressive-relapsing multiple sclerosis.

Every TCR beta cDNA library bore unique molecular identifiers. TCRdb fed the PCR reads into MiXCR, producing one record per CDR3 protein. This table has 400,000 to 500,000 distinct CDR3 sequences, roughly 38% appearing once. General study points: Significantly decreased normalized Chao1 diversity was recorded for multiple sclerosis patients relative to controls. By F measure, samples from a shared preparation batch strongly co-clustered.

The receptor was derived from a girl aged 2-15 years with multiple sclerosis. Sequencing was done on a sample of blood.

CDR3 loop: CAGQGRSDYEQYF. CDR3 nucleotide sequence: TGTGCCGGCCAGGGGAGGAGCGACTACGAGCAGTACTTC. V usage is TRBV28 and J usage is TRBJ2-7; D may be TRBD1 or TRBD2 (6 bases each). The germline V gene has CDR1 MDHEN and CDR2 SYDVKM. This CDR3 is 13 amino acids long. Trimming took off 11 bases at V and 3 bases at J, with 17 bases between the two ends.